These T cell receptor beta chains were read from a single sample in a study of shared clonotypes between healthy human individuals. Sequencing used immunoSEQ multiplex PCR; TCRdb keeps in-frame clones, though not all of them. This table holds about 680,000 clones, about 91% found once. Sample: naive CD8+ T cells sorted from blood. These TCRs come from a man aged 25-45 years in good health. The CDR3 runs from the conserved cysteine through the conserved F or W. Each record gives: V gene, CDR3 length, D gene, J gene, clone size, CDR3 protein, CDR3 DNA. D genes are given only for firm matches. Rows give clone size only sometimes, using once, few, many, or a class for an expanded clone.

v_gene: TRBV4-1
len: 17
d_gene: TRBD1
j_gene: TRBJ2-3
abundance: NA
CDR3aa: CASSQEGGRGSTDTQYF
CDR3nt: TGCGCCAGCAGCCAAGAAGGCGGCAGGGGGAGCACAGATACGCAGTATTTT

v_gene: TRBV2
len: 12
d_gene: NA
j_gene: TRBJ2-7
abundance: few
CDR3aa: CASYRVVYEQYF
CDR3nt: TGTGCCAGCTATAGGGTCGTCTACGAGCAGTACTTC

v_gene: TRBV28
len: 16
d_gene: NA
j_gene: TRBJ2-7
abundance: NA
CDR3aa: CASSAPDSRSSYEQYF
CDR3nt: TGTGCCAGCAGCGCTCCCGACAGCCGGAGCTCCTACGAGCAGTACTTC

v_gene: TRBV4-1
len: 16
d_gene: TRBD1
j_gene: TRBJ2-1
abundance: NA
CDR3aa: CASKKFRDSLGNEQFF
CDR3nt: TGCGCCAGCAAAAAATTTCGGGACAGCCTAGGCAATGAGCAGTTCTTC

v_gene: TRBV10-2
len: 11
d_gene: NA
j_gene: TRBJ1-1
abundance: NA
CDR3aa: CASSPGPEAFF
CDR3nt: TGCGCCAGCAGCCCCGGGCCTGAAGCTTTCTTT

v_gene: TRBV7-9
len: 15
d_gene: NA
j_gene: TRBJ1-3
abundance: NA
CDR3aa: CASSFGRISGNTIYF
CDR3nt: TGTGCCAGCAGCTTTGGCCGGATCTCTGGAAACACCATATATTTT

v_gene: TRBV13
len: 16
d_gene: TRBD1
j_gene: TRBJ2-2
abundance: NA
CDR3aa: CASSPADRANTGELFF
CDR3nt: TGTGCCAGCAGCCCGGCCGACAGGGCGAACACCGGGGAGCTGTTTTTT

v_gene: TRBV7-2
len: 15
d_gene: NA
j_gene: TRBJ2-7
abundance: once
CDR3aa: CASSTLEGTFYEQYF
CDR3nt: TGTGCCAGCAGCACGCTCGAGGGAACTTTCTACGAGCAGTACTTC

v_gene: TRBV19
len: 16
d_gene: NA
j_gene: TRBJ2-4
abundance: NA
CDR3aa: CASSMPTSRTKNIQYF
CDR3nt: TGTGCCAGTAGTATGCCGACTTCCAGAACCAAAAACATTCAGTACTTC

v_gene: TRBV9
len: 14
d_gene: NA
j_gene: TRBJ2-7
abundance: NA
CDR3aa: CASSVASISYEQYF
CDR3nt: TGTGCCAGCAGCGTAGCTAGCATCTCCTACGAGCAGTACTTC

v_gene: TRBV6-6
len: 12
d_gene: NA
j_gene: TRBJ2-7
abundance: NA
CDR3aa: CASSYSQGEQYF
CDR3nt: TGTGCCAGCAGTTACTCGCAGGGCGAGCAGTACTTC

v_gene: TRBV15
len: 16
d_gene: NA
j_gene: TRBJ2-3
abundance: NA
CDR3aa: CATSRDKGLGTDTQYF
CDR3nt: TGTGCCACCAGCAGAGATAAGGGTTTAGGCACAGATACGCAGTATTTT

v_gene: TRBV6-5
len: 12
d_gene: NA
j_gene: TRBJ2-7
abundance: few
CDR3aa: CASRGTDYEQYF
CDR3nt: TGTGCCAGCAGGGGGACCGACTACGAGCAGTACTTC